One and the same sample provided the 2 T cell receptor beta chains below, sequenced in a study of blood T cell repertoires in COVID-19. Sequenced by immunoSEQ multiplex PCR; TCRdb stores in-frame clones only, minus some. Here the sample spans under 250,000 clones, around 90% being singletons. Specimen: peripheral blood. These receptors all stem from a man aged 55 to 70 with COVID-19, enrolled during active disease.

This rearrangement joins TRBV3-1 (or the pseudogene TRBV3-2) to TRBJ1-2; 7 bases fit TRBD1. Germline V CDR1 and CDR2: LGHDT, YNNKEL (reference sequence). This CDR3 spans 13 amino acids. V gave up 3 bases and J gave up 7 bases; unmatched junction bases: 5. The CDR3 DNA follows: TGTGCCAGCAGCCAGGGACAGTTCGGTGGCTACACCTTC. This translates into CASSQGQFGGYTF.

The chain joins TRBV27 to TRBJ2-7, with D maybe TRBD2 (5 bases). V was trimmed by 2 bases and J by 2 bases, leaving 31 bases between them. From germline, CDR1 is MNHEY and CDR2 SMNVEV (reference sequence). The CDR3 covers 21 residues. The CDR3 reads CASSLIGESLGAAPTTYEQYF. CDR3 sequence (DNA): TGTGCCAGCAGTTTAATCGGGGAATCCCTGGGCGCGGCTCCCACTACCTACGAGCAGTACTTC.